These T cell receptor beta chains were read from a single sample in a study of OX40 agonist ivuxolimab in advanced cancers. Profiling relied on immunoSEQ multiplex PCR, and the TCRdb table lists in-frame clones only, not all of them. The sample includes under 95,000 clones, 85% to 95% of them seen just once. Specimen: CD4+ or CD8+ T cells sorted from blood, collected in a trial of the OX40 agonist ivuxolimab. These receptors were obtained from an adult with an advanced solid tumor such as melanoma, head and neck, liver or kidney cancer. CDR3s include the opening cysteine and the closing phenylalanine or tryptophan. The D gene is left open where the match is weak. Expanded clones are given a class, and other clones once, few, many or no size at all.

.,TRBJ2-5,.,TRBV12-2,CASRYLNPGTRGQETQYF,TGTGCAAGTCGCTACCTTAACCCCGGGACTAGAGGCCAAGAGACCCAGTACTTC
.,TRBJ2-5,.,TRBV27,CASSPLTGNPGTQYF,TGTGCCAGCAGTCCCCTCACGGGGAACCCGGGGACCCAGTACTTC
.,TRBJ2-7,.,TRBV28,CASSFASEQYF,TGTGCCAGCAGTTTTGCCTCCGAGCAGTACTTC
.,TRBJ2-1,.,TRBV6-5,CASSTGNEQFF,TGTGCCAGCAGTACGGGGAATGAGCAGTTCTTC
.,TRBJ1-1,.,TRBV27,CASSNGNTEAFF,TGTGCCAGCAGTAACGGGAACACTGAAGCTTTCTTT
.,TRBJ2-3,.,TRBV20-1,CSASSDTQYF,TGCAGTGCTTCCTCAGATACGCAGTATTTT
.,TRBJ2-1,.,TRBV20-1,CSAPRDIGEFF,TGCAGTGCTCCCCGGGACATCGGGGAGTTCTTC
.,TRBJ2-7,.,TRBV6-5,CASSLASSYEQYF,TGTGCCAGCAGCCTTGCCAGCTCCTACGAGCAGTACTTC
.,TRBJ2-5,.,TRBV7-7,CASSLASFAETQYF,TGTGCCAGCAGCTTAGCGTCCTTTGCCGAAACCCAGTACTTC
.,TRBJ1-4,.,TRBV4-1,CASSQDYLVGGDEKLFF,TGCGCCAGCAGCCAAGACTATTTGGTGGGCGGGGATGAAAAACTGTTTTTT
.,TRBJ2-7,.,TRBV7-6,CASSLSLGTRNEQYF,TGTGCCAGCAGCTTAAGCCTCGGTACGAGGAACGAGCAGTACTTC
.,TRBJ2-2,.,TRBV27,CASSSLWEWAGELFF,TGTGCCAGCAGTTCCCTTTGGGAGTGGGCCGGGGAGCTGTTTTTT
.,TRBJ2-7,.,TRBV27,CASSLGRGNYEQYF,TGTGCCAGCAGTTTGGGGCGTGGAAACTACGAGCAGTACTTC
.,TRBJ2-3,TRBD2,TRBV5-1,CASSPPPGGRARDTQYF,TGCGCCAGCAGCCCACCCCCGGGGGGGAGGGCCAGGGATACGCAGTATTTT
.,TRBJ2-5,TRBD2,TRBV13,CASSPRTSQETQYF,TGTGCCAGCAGCCCACGGACTAGCCAAGAGACCCAGTACTTC
.,TRBJ1-1,.,TRBV25-1,CASSESLRTEAFF,TGTGCCAGCAGTGAATCTCTCCGCACTGAAGCTTTCTTT
.,TRBJ2-5,.,TRBV19,CASRGGTRRMETQYF,TGTGCCAGTAGGGGAGGGACACGGAGGATGGAGACCCAGTACTTC
.,TRBJ2-7,.,TRBV21-1,CASTKTRDGTYEQYF,TGTGCCAGCACTAAGACCCGGGACGGAACCTACGAGCAGTACTTC
.,TRBJ1-5,.,TRBV5-6,CASSFTSNQPQHF,TGTGCCAGCAGCTTTACGAGCAATCAGCCCCAGCATTTT
.,TRBJ2-7,.,TRBV4-3,CASSQAGAYSYEQYF,TGCGCCAGCAGCCAGGCCGGGGCCTACTCCTACGAGCAGTACTTC
.,TRBJ1-3,.,TRBV21-1,CASSNKWQGPSGNTIYF,TGTGCCAGCAGCAATAAGTGGCAGGGCCCCTCTGGAAACACCATATATTTT
.,TRBJ1-3,TRBD1,TRBV6-5,CASSPTGGSGNTIYF,TGTGCCAGCAGTCCTACAGGGGGCTCTGGAAACACCATATATTTT
.,TRBJ1-3,.,TRBV28,CAARGGSSGNTIYF,TGTGCAGCACGGGGAGGGAGCTCTGGAAACACCATATATTTT
.,TRBJ1-1,.,TRBV9,CASSDLTAPNTEAFF,TGTGCCAGCAGCGACCTGACGGCCCCGAACACTGAAGCTTTCTTT
.,TRBJ2-3,TRBD2,TRBV9,CASSPRLAGDTDTQYF,TGTGCCAGCAGCCCCAGACTAGCGGGGGACACAGATACGCAGTATTTT
.,TRBJ2-1,.,TRBV27,CASSSYRNEQFF,TGTGCCAGCAGTTCCTACAGAAATGAGCAGTTCTTC
.,TRBJ2-7,TRBD1,TRBV27,CASSSSGTGRSYEQYF,TGTGCCAGCAGTTCAAGTGGGACAGGGCGTTCCTACGAGCAGTACTTC
.,TRBJ2-1,TRBD2,TRBV29-1,CSVASGASYNEQFF,TGCAGCGTTGCTAGCGGGGCCTCCTACAATGAGCAGTTCTTC
.,TRBJ1-5,.,TRBV4-1,CASSLRGEQPQHF,TGCGCCAGCAGCCTAAGAGGGGAACAGCCCCAGCATTTT
.,TRBJ1-1,.,TRBV20-1,CSAPYSLEAFF,TGCAGTGCTCCCTACAGCCTTGAAGCTTTCTTT
once,TRBJ2-7,TRBD2,TRBV13,CASSLTSGTFEQYF,TGTGCCAGCAGCTTAACCAGCGGGACGTTCGAGCAGTACTTC
.,TRBJ1-1,TRBD1,TRBV19,CASSILWDRGADTEAFF,TGTGCCAGTAGTATCTTGTGGGACAGGGGAGCGGACACTGAAGCTTTCTTT
once,TRBJ2-7,.,TRBV30,CAWSGQGHEQYF,TGTGCCTGGAGTGGCCAGGGGCACGAGCAGTACTTC
.,TRBJ1-2,.,TRBV19,CASRSDSNYGYTF,TGTGCCAGTAGGTCAGACAGTAACTATGGCTACACCTTC
.,TRBJ1-6,TRBD1,TRBV4-3,CASSRLQGALNSPLHF,TGCGCCAGCAGCCGGTTACAGGGGGCGCTTAATTCACCCCTCCACTTT
.,TRBJ1-2,.,TRBV4-3,CASSQEATTNYGYTF,TGCGCCAGCAGCCAAGAGGCAACCACTAACTATGGCTACACCTTC
.,TRBJ1-1,.,TRBV6-1,CASSPSYRATEAFF,TGTGCCAGCAGTCCATCGTACAGGGCCACTGAAGCTTTCTTT
.,TRBJ2-7,.,TRBV6-5,CASSWGVAVYEQYF,TGTGCCAGCAGTTGGGGGGTCGCTGTCTACGAGCAGTACTTC
.,TRBJ1-2,TRBD1,TRBV29-1,CSVEGQGAAYGYTF,TGCAGCGTTGAAGGACAGGGGGCTGCGTATGGCTACACCTTC
once,TRBJ2-7,TRBD2,TRBV11-2,CASSPAPSGGGYEQYF,TGTGCCAGCAGCCCCGCCCCAAGCGGGGGGGGTTACGAGCAGTACTTC
.,TRBJ1-1,.,TRBV19,CASTDAGHEAFF,TGTGCCAGTACCGATGCGGGACACGAAGCTTTCTTT
.,TRBJ2-7,TRBD2,TRBV25-1,CASSEGLAGAYEQYF,TGTGCCAGCAGCGAAGGACTAGCGGGAGCCTACGAGCAGTACTTC
few,TRBJ2-4,TRBD1,TRBV11-2,CASSRAPGQEYF,TGTGCCAGCAGCCGAGCACCGGGACAGGAGTACTTC
.,TRBJ1-6,.,TRBV4-3,CASSQYESSYNSPLHF,TGCGCCAGCAGCCAGTACGAAAGCTCCTATAATTCACCCCTCCACTTT
.,TRBJ2-7,.,TRBV6-1,CASSEEFSYEQYF,TGTGCCAGCAGTGAAGAGTTCTCCTACGAGCAGTACTTC